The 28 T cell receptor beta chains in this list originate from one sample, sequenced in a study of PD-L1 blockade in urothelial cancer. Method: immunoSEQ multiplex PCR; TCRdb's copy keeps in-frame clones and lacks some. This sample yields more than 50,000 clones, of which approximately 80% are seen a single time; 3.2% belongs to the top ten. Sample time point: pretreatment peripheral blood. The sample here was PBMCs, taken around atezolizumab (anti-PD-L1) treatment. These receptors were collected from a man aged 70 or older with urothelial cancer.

The CDR3 region has the DNA TGTGCCTGGACCTATGGGGCACCGGGTGAAAAACTGTTTTTT. This gives the protein CAWTYGAPGEKLFF. The J gene is TRBJ1-4, the V gene TRBV30; a possible D gene is TRBD1 (5 bases). Germline values: CDR1 GTSNPN, CDR2 SVGIG (reference sequence). Trimming cost V 4 bases and J 7 bases, with 16 bases left between them. There are 14 residues in the CDR3. The full variable domain, completed using reference TRBV30 and TRBJ1-4, is SQTIHQWPATLVQPVGSPLSLECTVEGTSNPNLYWYRQAAGRGLQLLFYSVGIGQISSEVPQNLSASRPQDRQFILSSKKLLLSDSGFYLCAWTYGAPGEKLFFGSGTQLSVL.

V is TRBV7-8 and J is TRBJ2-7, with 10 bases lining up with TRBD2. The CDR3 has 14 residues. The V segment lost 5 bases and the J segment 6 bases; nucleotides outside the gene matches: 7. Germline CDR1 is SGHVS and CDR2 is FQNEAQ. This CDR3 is CASSLLAGAFEQYF. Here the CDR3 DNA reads TGTGCCAGCAGCCTTCTAGCGGGGGCTTTCGAGCAGTACTTC. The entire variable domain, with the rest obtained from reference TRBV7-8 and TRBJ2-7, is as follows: GAGVSQSPRYKVAKRGQDVALRCDPISGHVSLFWYQQALGQGPEFLTYFQNEAQLDKSGLPSDRFFAERPEGSVSTLKIQRTQQEDSAVYLCASSLLAGAFEQYFGPGTRLTVT.

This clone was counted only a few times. In DNA, the CDR3 is TGTGCCAGCAGTCCCCGACAGGGAACCCATGGCTACACCTTC. As protein: CASSPRQGTHGYTF. The chain couples TRBV6-1 to TRBJ1-2; TRBD1 matches 7 bases. Per germline, CDR1 MNHNS and CDR2 SASEGT. With V trimmed by 5 bases and J by 6 bases, 9 bases remained unmatched. CDR3 length: 14 amino acids.

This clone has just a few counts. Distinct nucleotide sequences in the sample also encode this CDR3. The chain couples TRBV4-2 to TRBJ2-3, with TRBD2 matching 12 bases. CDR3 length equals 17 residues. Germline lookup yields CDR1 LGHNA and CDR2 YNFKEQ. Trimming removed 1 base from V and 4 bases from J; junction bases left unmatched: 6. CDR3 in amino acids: CASSQGSPSGRADTQYF. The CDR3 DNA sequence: TGTGCCAGCAGCCAAGGGAGTCCTAGCGGGAGGGCAGATACGCAGTATTTT.

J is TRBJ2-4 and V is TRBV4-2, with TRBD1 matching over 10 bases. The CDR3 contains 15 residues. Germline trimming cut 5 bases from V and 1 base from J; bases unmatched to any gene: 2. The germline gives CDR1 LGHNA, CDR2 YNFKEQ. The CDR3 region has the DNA TGTGCCAGCAGCGGGACAGGGGACGCCAAAAACATTCAGTACTTC. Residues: CASSGTGDAKNIQYF.

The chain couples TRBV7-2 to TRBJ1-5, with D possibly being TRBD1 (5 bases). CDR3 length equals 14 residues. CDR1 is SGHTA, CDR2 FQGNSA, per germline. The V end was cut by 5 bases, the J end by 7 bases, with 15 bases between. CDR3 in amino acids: CASSRGGVDQPQHF. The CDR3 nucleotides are TGTGCCAGCAGCCGTGGGGGGGTTGACCAGCCCCAGCATTTT.

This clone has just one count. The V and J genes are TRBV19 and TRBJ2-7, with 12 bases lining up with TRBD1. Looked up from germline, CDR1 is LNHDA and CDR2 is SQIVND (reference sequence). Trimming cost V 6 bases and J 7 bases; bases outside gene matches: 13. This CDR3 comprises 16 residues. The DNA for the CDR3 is TGTGCCAGTAGCAACAAACCGGGACAGGGGGCGTGGGAGCAGTACTTC. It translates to CASSNKPGQGAWEQYF. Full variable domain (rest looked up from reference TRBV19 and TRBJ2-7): DGGITQSPKYLFRKEGQNVTLSCEQNLNHDAMYWYRQDPGQGLRLIYYSQIVNDFQKGDIAEGYSVSREKKESFPLTVTSAQKNPTAFYLCASSNKPGQGAWEQYFGPGTRLTVT.

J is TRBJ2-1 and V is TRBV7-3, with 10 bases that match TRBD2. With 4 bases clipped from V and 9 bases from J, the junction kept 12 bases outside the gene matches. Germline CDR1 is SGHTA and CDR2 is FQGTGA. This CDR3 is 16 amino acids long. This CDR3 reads CASSSPGSGRAREQFF. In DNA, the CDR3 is TGTGCCAGCAGCTCCCCAGGGAGCGGGAGGGCCCGTGAGCAGTTCTTC.

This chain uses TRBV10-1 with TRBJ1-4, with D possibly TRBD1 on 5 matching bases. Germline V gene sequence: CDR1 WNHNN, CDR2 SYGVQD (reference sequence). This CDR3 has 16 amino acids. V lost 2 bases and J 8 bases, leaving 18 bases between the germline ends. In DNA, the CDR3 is TGCGCCAGCAGTGAGATTCCGCGGGGACGTGAAGAAAAACTGTTTTTT. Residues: CASSEIPRGREEKLFF.

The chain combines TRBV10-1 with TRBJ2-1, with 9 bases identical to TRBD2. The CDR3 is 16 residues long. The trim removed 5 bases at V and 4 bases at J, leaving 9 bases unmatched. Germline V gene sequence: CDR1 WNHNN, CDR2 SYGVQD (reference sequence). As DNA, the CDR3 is TGCGCCAGCAGTCCTCAGGCTAGCGGGATGTACAATGAGCAGTTCTTC. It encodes CASSPQASGMYNEQFF.

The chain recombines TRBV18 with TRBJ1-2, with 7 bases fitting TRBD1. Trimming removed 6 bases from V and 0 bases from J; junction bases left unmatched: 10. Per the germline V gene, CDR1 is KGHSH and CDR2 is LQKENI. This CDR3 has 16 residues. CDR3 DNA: TGTGCCAGCTCGGAGCAATCGGGACAGACTAACTATGGCTACACCTTC. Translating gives CASSEQSGQTNYGYTF. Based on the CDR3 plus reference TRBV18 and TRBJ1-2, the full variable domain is NAGVMQNPRHLVRRRGQEARLRCSPMKGHSHVYWYRQLPEEGLKFMVYLQKENIIDESGMPKERFSAEFPKEGPSILRIQQVVRGDSAAYFCASSEQSGQTNYGYTFGSGTRLTVV.

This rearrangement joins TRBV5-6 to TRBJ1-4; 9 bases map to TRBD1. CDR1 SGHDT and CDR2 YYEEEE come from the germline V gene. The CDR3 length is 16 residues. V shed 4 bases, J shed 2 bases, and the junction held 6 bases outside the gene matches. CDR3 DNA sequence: TGTGCCAGCAGCGGGCAACAGGGGGCGACTAATGAAAAACTGTTTTTT. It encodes CASSGQQGATNEKLFF.

The CDR3 region is CASALTGTPPTDTQYF. The CDR3 DNA is TGTGCCAGCGCATTAACAGGGACCCCACCCACAGATACGCAGTATTTT. The rearrangement uses TRBV6-4 and TRBJ2-3; D is possibly TRBD1 (6 bases). Trimming cost V 8 bases and J 2 bases, with 20 bases left between them. Germline V gene data show CDR1 as MRHNA and CDR2 as SNTAGT. This CDR3 comprises 16 residues.

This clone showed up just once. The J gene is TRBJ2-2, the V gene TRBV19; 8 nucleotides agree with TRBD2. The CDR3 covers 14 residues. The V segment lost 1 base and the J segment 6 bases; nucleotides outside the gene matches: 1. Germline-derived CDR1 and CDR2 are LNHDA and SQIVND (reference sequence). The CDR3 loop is CASSIAGGSGELFF. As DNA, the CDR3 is TGTGCCAGTAGTATAGCGGGAGGGTCCGGGGAGCTGTTTTTT.

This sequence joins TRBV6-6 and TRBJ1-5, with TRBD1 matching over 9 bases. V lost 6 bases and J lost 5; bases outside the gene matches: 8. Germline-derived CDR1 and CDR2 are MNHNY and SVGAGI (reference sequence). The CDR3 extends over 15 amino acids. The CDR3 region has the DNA TGTGCCAGCAGCCTCCTTACAGGGGGCGATCAGCCCCAGCATTTT. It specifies CASSLLTGGDQPQHF.

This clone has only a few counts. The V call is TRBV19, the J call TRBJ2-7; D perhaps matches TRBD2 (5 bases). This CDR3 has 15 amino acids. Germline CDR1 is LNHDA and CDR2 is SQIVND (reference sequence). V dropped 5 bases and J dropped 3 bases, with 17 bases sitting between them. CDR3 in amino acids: CASSRRASRDYEQYF. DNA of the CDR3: TGTGCCAGTAGTCGAAGGGCTAGCCGAGACTACGAGCAGTACTTC.

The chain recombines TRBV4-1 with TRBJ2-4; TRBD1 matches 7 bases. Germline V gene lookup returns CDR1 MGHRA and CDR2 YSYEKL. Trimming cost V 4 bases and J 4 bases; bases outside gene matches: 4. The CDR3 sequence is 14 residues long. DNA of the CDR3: TGCGCCAGCAGCCCAGGGGACAGTAAAAACATTCAGTACTTC. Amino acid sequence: CASSPGDSKNIQYF.

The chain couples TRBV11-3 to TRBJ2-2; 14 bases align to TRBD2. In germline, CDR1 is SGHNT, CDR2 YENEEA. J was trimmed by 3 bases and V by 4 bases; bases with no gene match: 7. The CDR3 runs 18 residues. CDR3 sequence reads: CASSSRTSGRTDTGELFF. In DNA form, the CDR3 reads TGTGCCAGCAGCTCCCGGACTAGCGGGAGGACAGACACCGGGGAGCTGTTTTTT.

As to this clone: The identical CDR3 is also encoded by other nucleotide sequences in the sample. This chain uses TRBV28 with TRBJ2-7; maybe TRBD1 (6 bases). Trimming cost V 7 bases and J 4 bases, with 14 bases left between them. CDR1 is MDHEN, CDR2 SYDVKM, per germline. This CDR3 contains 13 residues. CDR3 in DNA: TGTGCCAGCAAAAGAACAGGGACATACGAGCAGTACTTC. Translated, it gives CASKRTGTYEQYF.

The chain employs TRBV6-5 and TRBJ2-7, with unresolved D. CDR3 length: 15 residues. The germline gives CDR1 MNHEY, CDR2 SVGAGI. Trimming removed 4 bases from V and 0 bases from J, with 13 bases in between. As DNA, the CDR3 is TGTGCCAGCAGTTCCCCCCTCGGCGGCTCCTACGAGCAGTACTTC. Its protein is CASSSPLGGSYEQYF.

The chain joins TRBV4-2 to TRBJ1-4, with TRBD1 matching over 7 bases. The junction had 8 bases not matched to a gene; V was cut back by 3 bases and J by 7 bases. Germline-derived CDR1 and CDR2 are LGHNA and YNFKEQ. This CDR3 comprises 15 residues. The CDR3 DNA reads TGTGCCAGCAGCCAGGAAGACAGGGTAGGTGAAAAACTGTTTTTT. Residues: CASSQEDRVGEKLFF.

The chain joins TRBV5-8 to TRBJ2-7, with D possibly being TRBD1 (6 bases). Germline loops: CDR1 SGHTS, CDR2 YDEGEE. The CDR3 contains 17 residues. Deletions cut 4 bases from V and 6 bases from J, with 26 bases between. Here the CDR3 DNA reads TGTGCCAGCAGCCCGACCCCAGACAGGCTAAGCCCGGGCGAGCAGTACTTC. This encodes CASSPTPDRLSPGEQYF. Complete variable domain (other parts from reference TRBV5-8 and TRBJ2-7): EAGVTQSPTHLIKTRGQQATLRCSPISGHTSVYWYQQALGLGLQFLLWYDEGEERNRGNFPPRFSGRQFPNYSSELNVNALELEDSALYLCASSPTPDRLSPGEQYFGPGTRLTVT.

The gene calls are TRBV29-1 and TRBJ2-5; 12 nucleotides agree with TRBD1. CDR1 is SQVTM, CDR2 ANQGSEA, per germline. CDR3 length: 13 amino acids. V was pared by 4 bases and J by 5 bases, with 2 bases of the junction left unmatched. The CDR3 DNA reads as TGCAGCGTTGCCGGGACAGGGGGCGAGACCCAGTACTTC. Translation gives CSVAGTGGETQYF.

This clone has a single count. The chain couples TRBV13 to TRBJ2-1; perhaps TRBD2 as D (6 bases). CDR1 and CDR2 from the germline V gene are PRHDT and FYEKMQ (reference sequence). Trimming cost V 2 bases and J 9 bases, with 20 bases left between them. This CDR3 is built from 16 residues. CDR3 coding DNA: TGTGCCAGCAGCTTATTTCTTCGTCTAGCGCCCGGTGAGCAGTTCTTC. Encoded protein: CASSLFLRLAPGEQFF.

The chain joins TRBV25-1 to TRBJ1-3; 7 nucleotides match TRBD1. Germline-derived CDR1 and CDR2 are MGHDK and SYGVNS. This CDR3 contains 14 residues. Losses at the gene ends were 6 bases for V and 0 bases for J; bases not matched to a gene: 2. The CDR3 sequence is CASRDRDSGNTIYF. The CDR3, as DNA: TGTGCCAGCAGAGACAGGGACTCTGGAAACACCATATATTTT.

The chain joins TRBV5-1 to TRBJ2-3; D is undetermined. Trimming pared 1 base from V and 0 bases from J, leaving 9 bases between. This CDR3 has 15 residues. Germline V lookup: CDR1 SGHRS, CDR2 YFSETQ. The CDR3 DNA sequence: TGCGCCAGCAGCTTGTTGGCAGAAAGCACAGATACGCAGTATTTT. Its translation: CASSLLAESTDTQYF.

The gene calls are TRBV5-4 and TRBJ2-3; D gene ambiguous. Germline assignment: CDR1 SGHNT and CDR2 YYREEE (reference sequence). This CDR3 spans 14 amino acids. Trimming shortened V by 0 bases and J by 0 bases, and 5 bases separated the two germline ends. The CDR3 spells CASSLVRSTDTQYF. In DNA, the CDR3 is TGTGCCAGCAGCTTGGTCAGAAGCACAGATACGCAGTATTTT.

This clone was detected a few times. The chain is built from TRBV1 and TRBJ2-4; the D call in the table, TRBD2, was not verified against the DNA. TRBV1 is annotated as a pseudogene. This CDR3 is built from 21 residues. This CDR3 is CTSSHGTGTSRLYSAKNIQYF. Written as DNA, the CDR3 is TGCACCAGCAGCCACGGAACCGGGACTAGTCGTTTATATTCAGCCAAAAACATTCAGTACTTC.